This is a list of T cell receptor beta chains from one sample in a study of CD8 T cells in Susac syndrome. MiXCR, run by TCRdb on the immunoSEQ multiplex PCR reads, gives a single entry per CDR3 protein. The sample holds under 200,000 distinct CDR3 sequences, 94% seen once. Sequenced: CD4+ T cells from PBMCs. These receptors originate from a human donor with Susac syndrome. CDR3s include the opening cysteine and the closing phenylalanine or tryptophan. The D gene is left open where the match is weak. Some rows mark clone size as missing; the rest say once, few, many or name a class of expanded clone.

d_call	clone_size	v_call	j_call	cdr3_nt	cdr3_aa
.	.	TRBV7-2	TRBJ2-7	TGTGCCAGCAGCTTAGACGAGTACGAGCAGTACTTC	CASSLDEYEQYF
.	.	TRBV27	TRBJ1-5	TGTGCCAGCAGTTTAGCAGGGTGGGGCCAGCCCCAGCATTTT	CASSLAGWGQPQHF
.	few	TRBV7-2	TRBJ1-2	TGTGCCAGCGCGGCGGGGGTCAAGAGCTATGGCTACACCTTC	CASAAGVKSYGYTF
TRBD2	.	TRBV12-3/TRBV12-4	TRBJ2-5	TGTGCCAGCAGTCCGACGGGAGGGGCGGGGGCCCAAGAGACCCAGTACTTC	CASSPTGGAGAQETQYF
TRBD1	.	TRBV18	TRBJ1-2	TGTGCCAGCTCACCATACACAGGGGGCGACTATGGCTACACCTTC	CASSPYTGGDYGYTF
.	once	TRBV9	TRBJ1-5	TGTGCCAGCAGTGATTCCCCGGGTTTTCATCAGCCCCAGCATTTT	CASSDSPGFHQPQHF
TRBD1	once	TRBV2	TRBJ1-4	TGTGCCAGCAGGGCCCAGGGGGGCGGCGGTGAAAAACTGTTTTTT	CASRAQGGGGEKLFF
.	few	TRBV12-3/TRBV12-4	TRBJ2-1	TGTGCCAGCAGTTTGGAAGCCTCCTACAATGAGCAGTTCTTC	CASSLEASYNEQFF
.	.	TRBV20-1	TRBJ2-5	TGCAGTGCTCAAAGCAGGGAGACCCAGTACTTC	CSAQSRETQYF
.	.	TRBV4-1	TRBJ1-5	TGCGCCAGCAGCCAAGCTGGGGCCCCCGGCCCCCAGCATTTT	CASSQAGAPGPQHF
TRBD2	.	TRBV9	TRBJ2-1	TGTGCCAGCAGCACGTTTACTAGCGGGGGATCAATGAGGCAGTTCTTC	CASSTFTSGGSMRQFF
TRBD1	.	TRBV7-9	TRBJ2-1	TGTGCCAGCAGCGACGACAGGGGAGTATACAATGAGCAGTTCTTC	CASSDDRGVYNEQFF
.	once	TRBV30	TRBJ1-6	TGTGCCGGAGGGGAGTTAAATAATTCACCCCTCCACTTT	CAGGELNNSPLHF
.	.	TRBV12-3/TRBV12-4	TRBJ1-5	TGTGCCAGCAGTTCAGGGGTTAGCAATCAGCCCCAGCATTTT	CASSSGVSNQPQHF
.	.	TRBV25-1	TRBJ2-5	TGTGCCAGCAGTGGAGATCGGACGGGGTCCGGGACCCAGTACTTC	CASSGDRTGSGTQYF
TRBD2	.	TRBV7-2	TRBJ2-5	TGTGCCAGTTCAGCGGGGGGGGCGATCCAAGAGACCCAGTACTTC	CASSAGGAIQETQYF
TRBD1	.	TRBV4-2	TRBJ2-5	TGTGCCAGCAGCCAAGTCCAGGACAGGGGGGAAGAGACCCAGTACTTC	CASSQVQDRGEETQYF
.	.	TRBV12-3/TRBV12-4	TRBJ2-7	TGTGCCTGCTCAACCGGGGCGGTCTACGAGCAGTACTTC	CACSTGAVYEQYF
TRBD2	few	TRBV19	TRBJ2-1	TGTGCCAGTAGTATGCGGGGGGATCGTGAGCAGTTCTTC	CASSMRGDREQFF
.	.	TRBV6-2/TRBV6-3	TRBJ1-2	TGTGCCAGCAGTTTGGACGGGCTGATGGCTAACTATGGCTACACCTTC	CASSLDGLMANYGYTF
TRBD2	.	TRBV4-1	TRBJ2-3	TGCGCCAGCAGCCAAGTGGGACTAGTGACAGATACGCAGTATTTT	CASSQVGLVTDTQYF
.	.	TRBV27	TRBJ2-5	TGTGCCAGCAGTTTGGGGCTAGCTGTGGAGACCCAGTACTTC	CASSLGLAVETQYF
TRBD1	.	TRBV20-1	TRBJ1-1	TGCAGTGCTAGAGACTGGGGACAGCGCAACACTGAAGCTTTCTTT	CSARDWGQRNTEAFF
TRBD1	.	TRBV5-4	TRBJ2-6	TGTGCCAGCAGCCCAATTCAGGGGGCGATCGGGTCTGGGGCCAACGTCCTGACTTTC	CASSPIQGAIGSGANVLTF
.	.	TRBV6-5	TRBJ2-7	TGTGCCAGCAGTTACCATAGTGTACCCTACGAGCAGTACTTC	CASSYHSVPYEQYF